These 32 T cell receptor beta chains were sequenced from one sample in a study of Graves' ophthalmopathy and Graves' hyperthyroidism. Scientists amplified the TCR beta CDR3 regions from RNA transcripts. First-round RT-PCR used HTBI primers; second-round multiplex PCR followed. TCRdb re-analysed the multiplex PCR reads in MiXCR, keeping a single row per CDR3 protein. The data contain about 400,000 distinct CDR3 sequences, about 16% of them singletons. Sequenced material: peripheral blood. These receptor sequences come from a woman between 18 and 29 years old with Graves' ophthalmopathy.

This clonotype was detected only once. V gene TRBV11-2 combines with J gene TRBJ2-5; 10 bases agree with TRBD1. The V gene's germline CDR1 is SGHAT and CDR2 FQNNGV. The trim removed 5 bases at V and 1 base at J, leaving 4 bases unmatched. The CDR3 is 15 amino acids. The CDR3 DNA reads as TGTGCCAGCAGCCGGACAGGGGGACCCCAAGAGACCCAGTACTTC. This codes for CASSRTGGPQETQYF. The whole variable domain, remainder taken from reference TRBV11-2 and TRBJ2-5, is EAGVAQSPRYKIIEKRQSVAFWCNPISGHATLYWYQQILGQGPKLLIQFQNNGVVDDSQLPKDRFSAERLKGVDSTLKIQPAKLEDSAVYLCASSRTGGPQETQYFGPGTRLLVL.

This clonotype was found many times. The J gene is TRBJ1-5, the V gene TRBV27; maybe TRBD1 (6 bases). Looked up from germline, CDR1 is MNHEY and CDR2 is SMNVEV (reference sequence). The V and J ends lost 3 bases and 4 bases respectively, with 13 bases between them. This CDR3 contains 15 residues. This CDR3 is CASSFTGGRNQPQHF. The CDR3 region has the DNA TGTGCCAGCAGTTTTACCGGGGGCAGGAATCAGCCCCAGCATTTT.

The chain employs TRBV12-3 or TRBV12-4 and TRBJ2-7, with a possible D match to TRBD2 (7 bases). Trimming took 3 bases from V and 3 from J, leaving 15 bases between them. The CDR3 contains 15 residues. This CDR3 reads CASSFWRGGIYEQYF. The DNA of the CDR3 is TGTGCCAGCAGTTTCTGGAGGGGGGGGATCTACGAGCAGTACTTC.

This clonotype was observed many times. CDR3 DNA sequence: TGTGCCACCAGCAGAGGTGATCGGGGTCAGCCCCAGCATTTT. Translating it yields CATSRGDRGQPQHF. This chain joins TRBV15 and TRBJ1-5; D not resolved. Germline CDR1 and CDR2: LNHNV and YYDKDF (reference sequence). The CDR3 extends over 14 amino acids. V was clipped by 1 base and J by 6 bases, with 10 bases between them. The variable domain in full, with the rest retrieved from reference TRBV15 and TRBJ1-5, is DAMVIQNPRYQVTQFGKPVTLSCSQTLNHNVMYWYQQKSSQAPKLLFHYYDKDFNNEADTPDNFQSRRPNTSFCFLDIRSPGLGDTAMYLCATSRGDRGQPQHFGDGTRLSIL.

This clonotype occurred many times. The V gene is TRBV19, the J gene TRBJ1-5, with D perhaps TRBD1 (5 bases). Deletions cut 3 bases from V and 2 bases from J, with 14 bases between. Germline loops: CDR1 LNHDA, CDR2 SQIVND (reference sequence). CDR3 length equals 16 residues. The CDR3 nucleotides are TGTGCCAGTAGTATGGGACTTCCGGGAGGCAATCAGCCCCAGCATTTT. This gives the protein CASSMGLPGGNQPQHF.

This clonotype was detected many times. The V call is TRBV19, the J call TRBJ2-7; the D gene is possibly TRBD1 (6 bases). The CDR3 runs to 17 residues. V lost 3 bases to trimming and J lost 10 bases, with 28 bases between them. Germline CDR1 reads LNHDA; CDR2 reads SQIVND (reference sequence). The CDR3 DNA follows: TGTGCCAGTAGTATCTCAGCCGGACAGCTTCTCCCTACGAAACAGTACTTC. This sequence encodes CASSISAGQLLPTKQYF.

V usage is TRBV27 and J usage is TRBJ2-5; D gene unclear. CDR3 length: 14 amino acids. CDR1 and CDR2 from the germline V gene are MNHEY and SMNVEV (reference sequence). V was pared by 2 bases and J by 3 bases, with 10 bases between. This CDR3 reads CASSLRAGEETQYF. In DNA, the CDR3 is TGTGCCAGCAGTTTAAGGGCTGGGGAAGAGACCCAGTACTTC.

This clonotype was detected ten times or more. The rearrangement uses TRBV12-3 or TRBV12-4 and TRBJ1-1, with a weak D call TRBD1 (6 bases). V gave up 5 bases and J gave up 1 base, with 11 bases separating them. The CDR3 has 14 residues. CDR3 region: CASSRFRGNTEAFF. The CDR3 nucleotides read TGTGCCAGCAGTCGTTTCAGGGGGAACACTGAAGCTTTCTTT.

This clonotype was seen at least ten times. The DNA of the CDR3 is TGTGCCAGCAGCCCTCGGCTAGCGGGAGGGTTTAGCTCTGGGGCCAACGTCCTGACTTTC. Translating it yields CASSPRLAGGFSSGANVLTF. The chain combines TRBV13 with TRBJ2-6; 12 nucleotides align to TRBD2. Looked up from germline, CDR1 is PRHDT and CDR2 is FYEKMQ (reference sequence). V shed 5 bases and J 0 bases; nucleotides not matched to a gene: 11. This CDR3 has 20 residues.

Points on this clonotype: This may be a read error, as it is one base from a much larger clone. The chain joins TRBV20-1 to TRBJ2-2; 14 positions match TRBD2. Trimming removed 4 bases from V and 0 bases from J; junction bases left unmatched: 4. Per the germline V gene, CDR1 is DFQATT and CDR2 is SNEGSKA (reference sequence). CDR3 length equals 17 residues. This CDR3 reads CSAIRTSGRSNTGELFF. The DNA of the CDR3 is TGCAGTGCTATCCGGACTAGCGGGAGGTCGAACACCGGGGAGCTGTTTTTT.

This clonotype occurred a few times. CDR3 nucleotide sequence: TGTGCCAGCAGCTTAGCGCTAGCGGGATCCGGGGAGCTGTTTTTT. Residues: CASSLALAGSGELFF. This rearrangement joins TRBV7-2 to TRBJ2-2; 9 nucleotides line up with TRBD2. The V segment lost 0 bases and the J segment 6 bases; nucleotides outside the gene matches: 2. This CDR3 spans 15 amino acids. Germline CDR1 is SGHTA and CDR2 is FQGNSA.

This clonotype has at least ten counts. The gene calls are TRBV4-3 and TRBJ2-7, with 8 bases that match TRBD1. The length of the CDR3 is 15 residues. The germline V gene encodes CDR1 LGHNA and CDR2 YSLEER. V was clipped by 2 bases and J by 0 bases; unmatched bases: 3. This CDR3 is CASSQTDRVSYEQYF. The CDR3 DNA reads TGCGCCAGCAGCCAAACGGACAGGGTCTCCTACGAGCAGTACTTC.

This chain joins TRBV12-3 or TRBV12-4 and TRBJ1-6, with D tentatively TRBD1 (5 bases). The V end was cut by 7 bases, the J end by 8 bases, with 15 bases between. This CDR3 has 14 residues. CDR3 nucleotide sequence: TGTGCCAGCAAGAGATGGGGGGTGGATTCACCCCTCCACTTT. This sequence encodes CASKRWGVDSPLHF.

This clonotype was recorded a few times. The chain employs TRBV11-3 and TRBJ2-2; the D is unclear. Trimming cost V 3 bases and J 1 base, with 12 bases left between them. CDR3 length equals 16 residues. Looked up from germline, CDR1 is SGHNT and CDR2 is YENEEA. CDR3 DNA sequence: TGTGCCAGCAGCTTTAACAGTCCCGGGAACACCGGGGAGCTGTTTTTT. This sequence encodes CASSFNSPGNTGELFF.

This clonotype has at least ten counts. This chain uses TRBV5-1 with TRBJ2-7; D is perhaps TRBD2 (6 bases). The V and J ends lost 4 bases and 6 bases respectively, with 17 bases between them. The CDR3 totals 14 residues. Germline V gene lookup returns CDR1 SGHRS and CDR2 YFSETQ. CDR3 protein: CASSDALASGEQYF. In DNA, the CDR3 is TGCGCCAGCAGCGACGCACTAGCAAGTGGCGAGCAGTACTTC.

The DNA of the CDR3 is TGTGCCAGCAGTTACTCGGCGGAGAACACTGAAGCTTTCTTT. The encoded protein is CASSYSAENTEAFF. This rearrangement joins TRBV6-2 or TRBV6-3 to TRBJ1-1; the D is unclear. Germline CDR1 reads MNHEY; CDR2 reads SVGEGT. The CDR3 extends over 14 amino acids. Trimming shortened V by 0 bases and J by 1 base, and 6 bases separated the two germline ends.

Ten or more counts support this clonotype. The junction and the germline gene differ at one end; a read error may be behind it. The V gene is TRBV7-7, the J gene TRBJ2-5, with 8 positions matching TRBD2. The CDR3 runs 15 residues. Germline CDR1 reads SSHAT; CDR2 reads FNYEAQ (reference sequence). Here the CDR3 reads CASSLRLAPQETQYF. CDR3 sequence (DNA): TGTGCTAGCAGCTTACGACTAGCGCCACAAGAGACCCAGTACTTC.

The V call is TRBV7-2, the J call TRBJ2-7, with 7 bases matching TRBD2. In germline, CDR1 is SGHTA, CDR2 FQGNSA. The CDR3 has 15 amino acids. The V gene end was trimmed by 5 bases and the J gene end by 3 bases; junction bases not matched to a gene: 10. The CDR3 DNA follows: TGTGCCAGCAGCCCCCGTACTAGCGTATACTACGAGCAGTACTTC. It yields the protein CASSPRTSVYYEQYF.

This clonotype has ten or more counts. A much more abundant neighbour one base away suggests this may be a read error. The conserved phenylalanine or tryptophan normally closing the CDR3 is absent here, so this likely arose from a read error. The genes are TRBV28 and TRBJ1-1, with TRBD1 identical over 8 bases. This CDR3 has 13 residues. Germline CDR1 reads MDHEN; CDR2 reads SYDVKM. After removal of 8 bases from V and 5 bases from J, the junction contained 7 bases not matched to a gene. The CDR3 sequence: CASGPRGRTEAFS. CDR3 nucleotide sequence: TGTGCCAGCGGCCCCAGGGGGCGTACTGAAGCTTTCTCT.

This clonotype came up a few times. The genes are TRBV6-2 or TRBV6-3 and TRBJ1-2; D is uncertain. Germline assignment: CDR1 MNHEY and CDR2 SVGEGT. This CDR3 is built from 13 residues. Trimming removed 4 bases from V and 4 bases from J, with 10 bases in between. The CDR3 region has the DNA TGTGCCAGCAGTTTCCCAGGATTCTATGGCTACACCTTC. Protein: CASSFPGFYGYTF.

This clonotype was found many times. V is TRBV12-3 or TRBV12-4 and J is TRBJ1-6, with 7 bases that match TRBD1. Trimming removed 5 bases from V and 9 bases from J; junction bases left unmatched: 7. CDR3 length equals 14 residues. Here the CDR3 DNA reads TGTGCCAGCAGTCTCAGGGGGACGGGTTCACCCCTCCACTTT. Translation gives CASSLRGTGSPLHF.

At least ten counts were recorded for this clonotype. This chain links TRBV11-2 with TRBJ2-5, with 13 bases aligning to TRBD2. V lost 5 bases and J lost 2; bases outside the gene matches: 2. There are 15 residues in the CDR3. Germline CDR1 and CDR2: SGHAT and FQNNGV. CDR3 in DNA: TGTGCCAGCAGCCCGGGACTAGCGGGGCAAGAGACCCAGTACTTC. This codes for CASSPGLAGQETQYF.

This clonotype appeared many times. The CDR3 coding sequence is TGTGCCAGCAAGAGCGGGAGGGACCCAGATACGCAGTATTTT. As protein: CASKSGRDPDTQYF. This chain joins TRBV12-3 or TRBV12-4 and TRBJ2-3, with 10 bases lining up with TRBD2. V lost 7 bases and J lost 4; bases outside the gene matches: 5. The CDR3 totals 14 residues.

This clonotype was counted at least ten times. The chain couples TRBV12-3 or TRBV12-4 to TRBJ2-7; D might be TRBD1 or TRBD2, each matching 5 bases. V lost 8 bases, J lost 3 bases, and 14 bases lay in between. The CDR3 is made up of 13 amino acids. Written as DNA, the CDR3 is TGTGCCAGCCTGAGGGGATCGGGCTACGAGCAGTACTTC. Translating it yields CASLRGSGYEQYF.

This clonotype was counted many times. This chain links TRBV11-2 with TRBJ2-5, with D unresolved. Trimming removed 5 bases from V and 1 base from J, with 8 bases in between. Germline V gene data show CDR1 as SGHAT and CDR2 as FQNNGV. This CDR3 is 13 amino acids long. The CDR3 is CASSRTSQETQYF. CDR3 DNA: TGTGCCAGCAGCCGGACCAGCCAAGAGACCCAGTACTTC.

This clonotype was seen only a few times. The gene calls are TRBV6-1 and TRBJ1-1; 7 nucleotides align to TRBD1. The CDR3 extends over 13 amino acids. V lost 8 bases to trimming and J lost 0 bases; unmatched junction nucleotides: 3. Germline V gene data show CDR1 as MNHNS and CDR2 as SASEGT. The CDR3 reads CASQDRLNTEAFF. The CDR3 coding sequence is TGTGCCAGCCAGGACAGGTTGAACACTGAAGCTTTCTTT.

This clonotype was observed at least ten times. The genes are TRBV12-3 or TRBV12-4 and TRBJ1-1, with a tentative D call TRBD1 (6 bases). V was shortened by 6 bases and J by 7 bases, with 15 bases between the two germline ends. The CDR3 contains 13 residues. The DNA of the CDR3 is TGTGCCAGCAGCCCCCGAGGACAGAGTGAAGCTTTCTTT. Protein sequence: CASSPRGQSEAFF.

The table lists this clonotype with many counts. The chain couples TRBV5-5 to TRBJ2-7, with 10 bases matching TRBD1. Looked up from germline, CDR1 is SGHKS and CDR2 is YYEKEE (reference sequence). This CDR3 has 14 amino acids. Germline trimming cut 2 bases from V and 3 bases from J; bases unmatched to any gene: 2. CDR3 residues: CASSFRTGGYEQYF. The CDR3 DNA reads as TGTGCCAGCAGCTTTCGGACAGGGGGCTACGAGCAGTACTTC.

This clonotype was recorded many times. The rearrangement joins TRBV11-2 to TRBJ2-6; D ambiguous. Trimming took off 1 base at V and 0 bases at J, with 13 bases between the two ends. The CDR3 is made up of 18 amino acids. From germline, CDR1 is SGHAT and CDR2 FQNNGV. Here the CDR3 DNA reads TGTGCCAGCAGCTTAGGTTCGCCTTCCCCCTCTGGGGCCAACGTCCTGACTTTC. Protein: CASSLGSPSPSGANVLTF.

Ten or more counts support this clonotype. The gene calls are TRBV25-1 and TRBJ2-5; unclear D gene. CDR1 is MGHDK and CDR2 is SYGVNS in the germline V gene. CDR3 length: 16 amino acids. Between the trimmed V and J ends, which lost 5 bases and 2 bases, there was a span of 18 bases. The CDR3 loop reads CASSHSSLTLQETQYF. In DNA, the CDR3 is TGTGCCAGCAGTCATAGTAGCCTCACCCTTCAAGAGACCCAGTACTTC.

This clonotype was observed many times. V gene TRBV18 combines with J gene TRBJ2-2, with D uncertain. Trimming stripped 2 bases from V and 3 bases from J, with 7 bases between. The CDR3 sequence is 14 residues long. CDR1 is KGHSH and CDR2 is LQKENI in the germline V gene. The CDR3 spells CASSPGMYTGELFF. The CDR3 region has the DNA TGTGCCAGCTCACCAGGGATGTACACCGGGGAGCTGTTTTTT.

Notes on this clonotype: At one of its ends the junction is not consistent with the germline gene, which may arise from a read error. This chain joins TRBV6-5 and TRBJ1-1; a possible D gene is TRBD1 (5 bases). Germline V CDR1 and CDR2: MNHEY, SVGAGI. The CDR3 is 14 amino acids. CDR3 protein: CASSDSGLGTEAFF. CDR3 DNA: TGTGCCAGCAGTGACTCGGGGCTGGGCACTGAAGCTTTCTTT.